These 22 T cell receptor beta chains originate from one sample sequenced in a study of beta chain features in type 1 diabetes. Expressed TCRB transcripts were sequenced because the entire RNA isolate underwent reverse transcription. The protocol was immunoSEQ multiplex PCR, while the TCRdb copy is restricted to in-frame clones and leaves out a portion. The table records 350,000 to 400,000 clones, about 15% of them present only once. Source material: naive CD4+ T cells from blood. These receptors were obtained from a young woman in good health.

The rearrangement uses TRBV28 and TRBJ2-5, with TRBD2 matching over 8 bases. The CDR3 length is 14 residues. Trimming took 7 bases from V and 6 from J; bases not matched to a gene: 10. CDR1 is MDHEN and CDR2 is SYDVKM in the germline V gene. CDR3 sequence: CASMTSGRLKTQYF. CDR3 sequence (DNA): TGTGCCAGCATGACGAGCGGGAGATTGAAGACCCAGTACTTC. The whole variable domain, remainder taken from reference TRBV28 and TRBJ2-5, is DVKVTQSSRYLVKRTGEKVFLECVQDMDHENMFWYRQDPGLGLRLIYFSYDVKMKEKGDIPEGYSVSREKKERFSLILESASTNQTSMYLCASMTSGRLKTQYFGPGTRLLVL.

This clone was counted a few times. This chain connects TRBV15 to TRBJ1-5; D possibly corresponds to TRBD1 (5 bases). Germline V gene sequence: CDR1 LNHNV, CDR2 YYDKDF (reference sequence). This CDR3 spans 16 amino acids. Trimming removed 5 bases from V and 0 bases from J, with 14 bases in between. CDR3 amino acids: CATSDRDYSSNQPQHF. CDR3 bases: TGTGCCACCAGCGACCGGGACTACTCTAGCAATCAGCCCCAGCATTTT.

This chain uses TRBV18 with TRBJ1-5; 9 nucleotides agree with TRBD1. CDR3 length: 15 residues. Germline V gene data show CDR1 as KGHSH and CDR2 as LQKENI. V lost 3 bases and J lost 4; bases outside the gene matches: 4. CDR3 sequence: CASSPVGQGNQPQHF. DNA of the CDR3: TGTGCCAGCTCACCGGTAGGACAGGGGAATCAGCCCCAGCATTTT. Together with reference TRBV18 and TRBJ1-5, the CDR3 gives the full variable domain: NAGVMQNPRHLVRRRGQEARLRCSPMKGHSHVYWYRQLPEEGLKFMVYLQKENIIDESGMPKERFSAEFPKEGPSILRIQQVVRGDSAAYFCASSPVGQGNQPQHFGDGTRLSIL.

The chain uses TRBV30 and TRBJ1-2; a possible D gene is TRBD1 (5 bases). Trimming pared 0 bases from V and 7 bases from J, leaving 15 bases between. CDR3 size: 14 residues. The V gene's germline CDR1 is GTSNPN and CDR2 SVGIG (reference sequence). Written as DNA, the CDR3 is TGTGCCTGGAGTGTTCAGGGTGTCCCTGGTGGCTACACCTTC. Translating it yields CAWSVQGVPGGYTF.

This clone has more than one count but fewer than ten. This chain joins TRBV4-2 and TRBJ2-1; the match to TRBD2 covers 8 bases. The V and J ends lost 3 bases and 10 bases, in that order; junction bases with no gene match: 8. This CDR3 is built from 14 residues. In germline, CDR1 is LGHNA, CDR2 YNFKEQ. CDR3 in amino acids: CASSHYGLAWEQFF. The CDR3 region has the DNA TGTGCCAGCAGCCATTACGGACTAGCTTGGGAGCAGTTCTTC.

The chain recombines TRBV30 with TRBJ1-1; D unclear. Per the germline V gene, CDR1 is GTSNPN and CDR2 is SVGIG (reference sequence). Trimming pared 7 bases from V and 5 bases from J, leaving 20 bases between. The CDR3 is made up of 14 amino acids. CDR3 nucleotides: TGTGCCTCAGGAGGGCACTCCGTACGAACTGAAGCTTTCTTT. This codes for CASGGHSVRTEAFF. The variable domain in full, completed from reference TRBV30 and TRBJ1-1, reads SQTIHQWPATLVQPVGSPLSLECTVEGTSNPNLYWYRQAAGRGLQLLFYSVGIGQISSEVPQNLSASRPQDRQFILSSKKLLLSDSGFYLCASGGHSVRTEAFFGQGTRLTVV.

This clone was seen a few times. The chain joins TRBV5-1 to TRBJ1-2, with D unclear. The germline V and J ends were trimmed by 0 bases and 1 base, with 13 bases remaining between them. Germline V gene sequence: CDR1 SGHRS, CDR2 YFSETQ. The CDR3 has 16 residues. CDR3 residues: CASSLEVGGLNYGYTF. CDR3 DNA: TGCGCCAGCAGCTTGGAGGTCGGAGGGCTTAACTATGGCTACACCTTC.

The V gene is TRBV25-1, the J gene TRBJ2-1; 10 positions agree with TRBD2. The CDR3 covers 14 residues. Germline loops: CDR1 MGHDK, CDR2 SYGVNS. Losses at the gene ends were 6 bases for V and 8 bases for J; bases not matched to a gene: 7. The DNA for the CDR3 is TGTGCCAGCAGAACCGGGACTAGCGTCTATGAGCAGTTCTTC. This codes for CASRTGTSVYEQFF.

This clone was counted a few times. The CDR3 spells CASSLHPTGRNTEAFF. The CDR3 DNA follows: TGTGCCAGCAGCCTACATCCTACAGGACGGAACACTGAAGCTTTCTTT. The chain joins TRBV5-4 to TRBJ1-1; D might be TRBD1 (5 bases). With 4 bases removed from V and 1 base from J, the gap between germline ends came to 17 bases. CDR1 and CDR2 from the germline V gene are SGHNT and YYREEE (reference sequence). The length of the CDR3 is 16 residues.

The chain joins TRBV28 to TRBJ2-1, with a possible D match to TRBD1 (7 bases). The CDR3 has 14 amino acids. Germline V lookup: CDR1 MDHEN, CDR2 SYDVKM. Between the trimmed V and J ends, which lost 3 bases and 6 bases, there was a span of 12 bases. For the CDR3, the DNA is TGTGCCAGCAGTTTCACGCAGGGGGGCAATGAGCAGTTCTTC. Amino acids: CASSFTQGGNEQFF.

This clone was seen only a few times. This chain links TRBV18 with TRBJ1-1, with 9 bases identical to TRBD1. V shed 0 bases and J 4 bases; nucleotides not matched to a gene: 12. The CDR3 has 18 residues. The germline gives CDR1 KGHSH, CDR2 LQKENI. CDR3 sequence: CASSPPPSGQGTSTEAFF. The CDR3 DNA sequence: TGTGCCAGCTCACCACCGCCTTCGGGACAGGGAACGAGCACTGAAGCTTTCTTT.

This clone was detected a few times. This chain connects TRBV29-1 to TRBJ1-2; perhaps TRBD1 as D (6 bases). This CDR3 spans 12 amino acids. Trimming removed 4 bases at V and 5 bases at J, with 11 bases between. Germline V gene sequence: CDR1 SQVTM, CDR2 ANQGSEA. CDR3 in DNA: TGCAGCGTTGCGGCCGACAGGTATGGCTACACCTTC. Encoded protein: CSVAADRYGYTF.

The V and J genes are TRBV7-8 and TRBJ1-5, with 7 bases identical to TRBD1. V lost 5 bases and J lost 0; bases outside the gene matches: 4. Per the germline V gene, CDR1 is SGHVS and CDR2 is FQNEAQ. This CDR3 region has 15 residues. The CDR3 is CASSTTGYSNQPQHF. In DNA, the CDR3 is TGTGCCAGCAGCACGACAGGGTATAGCAATCAGCCCCAGCATTTT.

On this clone: This specimen includes other DNA sequences encoding the same CDR3. The genes are TRBV7-9 and TRBJ2-1; perhaps TRBD2 as D (6 bases). Germline CDR1 SEHNR, CDR2 FQNEAQ (reference sequence). The CDR3 runs to 11 residues. V lost 6 bases and J lost 8, with 8 bases in between. CDR3 amino acids: CASSWRDEQFF. CDR3 sequence (DNA): TGTGCCAGCAGTTGGAGGGATGAGCAGTTCTTC. Using reference TRBV7-9 and TRBJ2-1 for the parts outside the CDR3, the full variable domain is DTGVSQNPRHKITKRGQNVTFRCDPISEHNRLYWYRQTLGQGPEFLTYFQNEAQLEKSRLLSDRFSAERPKGSFSTLEIQRTEQGDSAMYLCASSWRDEQFFGPGTRLTVL.

To note about this clone: Different DNA sequences within this sample yield the same CDR3. The chain has TRBV5-1 and TRBJ1-1; TRBD1 might be the D (5 bases). The CDR3 is 14 amino acids. Germline assignment: CDR1 SGHRS and CDR2 YFSETQ. V was pared by 0 bases and J by 2 bases, with 8 bases between. This CDR3 reads CASSLDRGNTEAFF. CDR3 nucleotides: TGCGCCAGCAGCTTGGATAGGGGAAACACTGAAGCTTTCTTT.

The V call is TRBV13, the J call TRBJ2-7; D gene unclear. The germline CDR1 and CDR2 sequences are PRHDT and FYEKMQ (reference sequence). This CDR3 comprises 13 residues. Trimming took off 2 bases at V and 1 base at J, with 6 bases between the two ends. The CDR3: CASSLKQSYEQYF. Here the CDR3 DNA reads TGTGCCAGCAGCTTAAAACAGTCCTACGAGCAGTACTTC. Using reference TRBV13 and TRBJ2-7 for the parts outside the CDR3, the full variable domain is AAGVIQSPRHLIKEKRETATLKCYPIPRHDTVYWYQQGPGQDPQFLISFYEKMQSDKGSIPDRFSAQQFSDYHSELNMSSLELGDSALYFCASSLKQSYEQYFGPGTRLTVT.

This clone was seen a few times. The V gene is TRBV4-2, the J gene TRBJ2-1; TRBD2 matches 7 bases. Germline values: CDR1 LGHNA, CDR2 YNFKEQ. This CDR3 comprises 15 residues. The V gene end was trimmed by 4 bases and the J gene end by 3 bases; junction bases not matched to a gene: 6. DNA for the CDR3: TGTGCCAGCAGCCGGGAGGGGCGGGACTACAATGAGCAGTTCTTC. Protein product: CASSREGRDYNEQFF.

This clone turned up a few times. J is TRBJ2-2 and V is TRBV5-1; weak D call: TRBD1 (6 bases). The CDR3 contains 14 residues. Germline CDR1 SGHRS, CDR2 YFSETQ. Trimming removed 4 bases from V and 4 bases from J, with 11 bases in between. Here the CDR3 DNA reads TGCGCCAGCAGCCCAGGACAGTCCACCGGGGAGCTGTTTTTT. It translates to CASSPGQSTGELFF. Combining the CDR3 with reference TRBV5-1 and TRBJ2-2 gives the whole variable domain KAGVTQTPRYLIKTRGQQVTLSCSPISGHRSVSWYQQTPGQGLQFLFEYFSETQRNKGNFPGRFSGRQFSNSRSEMNVSTLELGDSALYLCASSPGQSTGELFFGEGSRLTVL.

This clone was detected only a few times. V is TRBV6-5 and J is TRBJ1-1, with 8 bases aligning to TRBD1. The germline CDR1 and CDR2 sequences are MNHEY and SVGAGI. V gave up 2 bases and J gave up 5 bases; unmatched junction bases: 4. This CDR3 spans 14 amino acids. CDR3 region: CASSYQGALTEAFF. In DNA form, the CDR3 reads TGTGCCAGCAGTTACCAGGGGGCTTTGACTGAAGCTTTCTTT.

This clone was detected a few times. This sequence joins TRBV2 and TRBJ2-1; D call uncertain. The germline gives CDR1 SNHLY, CDR2 FYNNEI. The V end lost 1 base, the J end lost 2 bases, and 9 bases lay between the germline ends. The CDR3 runs 15 residues. CDR3 sequence (DNA): TGTGCCAGCAGTGAAGGGCAGGCCCCCTACAATGAGCAGTTCTTC. This translates into CASSEGQAPYNEQFF.

V usage is TRBV13 and J usage is TRBJ2-7; possible D gene TRBD1, 6 bases. The CDR3 spans 15 residues. Trimming took off 5 bases at V and 2 bases at J, with 16 bases between the two ends. Germline loops: CDR1 PRHDT, CDR2 FYEKMQ (reference sequence). In nucleotides, the CDR3 is TGTGCCAGCAGCCCCCGCGGCAGGGGAGCCTACGAGCAGTACTTC. This gives the protein CASSPRGRGAYEQYF.

The chain uses TRBV28 and TRBJ2-7, with D perhaps matching TRBD2 (6 bases). Trimming removed 4 bases from V and 2 bases from J, with 12 bases in between. The germline gives CDR1 MDHEN, CDR2 SYDVKM. The CDR3 covers 14 residues. This chain's CDR3 is CASSYGRPPYEQYF. CDR3 nucleotides: TGTGCCAGCAGTTACGGGAGACCTCCCTACGAGCAGTACTTC.